This TCR beta chain was recorded in a study of shared clonotypes between healthy human individuals. Overall study findings and caveats: On the whole, naive subsets had larger estimated richness than memory subsets had. Relative to clonotypes present in all four donors, those not shared had lower generation probabilities.

Concerning this clone: Its specificity is unknown.

The study drew its donors from healthy HIV-negative adults without recent acute infections or vaccinations. The method was immunoSEQ multiplex PCR; TCRdb's version includes in-frame clones alone and lacks a portion of them. The table includes 1.6 million or so clones, about 98.5% detected once. The sequencing sample was made of naive CD4+ T cells sorted from blood. Subset: CD45RA+ positively selected. The sequence came from a man aged 25 to 40 in good health.

CDR3 protein: CASSLPREGPEAFF. In DNA, the CDR3 is TGTGCCAGCAGCTTACCCAGGGAGGGTCCTGAAGCTTTCTTT. The chain recombines TRBV11-2 with TRBJ1-1; perhaps TRBD1 as D (5 bases). Trimming shortened V by 2 bases and J by 6 bases, and 13 bases separated the two germline ends. The CDR3 spans 14 residues. Per the germline V gene, CDR1 is SGHAT and CDR2 is FQNNGV.